This entry features one TCR beta chain sequence. This clonotype appeared many times. Its recognized antigen is unknown. Within one base of it there is no much larger clone, and no base qualities were kept. Libraries were built with RT-PCR. The sequencer listed for this sample is Illumina HiSeq 2500. TCRdb's own reprocessing of the public reads used fastp at Q25 and MiXCR and kept productive beta chains. All rows with the same CDR3 protein become a single entry with the most common DNA and genes. This sample lists hundreds of thousands of distinct CDR3 sequences; 11% were detected once. Approximately 10% of the sample is held by the ten biggest clonotypes. From the germline V gene, CDR1 is SGHVS and CDR2 is FNYEAQ. V and J are trimmed by 2 bases and 2 bases, and the gene matches miss 13 bases of the junction. From the cysteine up to the phenylalanine, the CDR3 has a length of 19 residues. The sequence is cut down to CDR3 DNA, 57 bases in frame from base 1.

The record originates from a study of response to subunit inactivated influenza vaccine (dated by TCRdb to between 2018 and 2020). Concerning the study at large: Deep quantitative T cell receptor repertoire profiling was used in the study to track responses to a trivalent subunit inactivated influenza vaccine.

The research as a whole found: The authors suggested that each seasonal influenza vaccination may recruit only a limited number of new T cells.

This sample also appeared in a second study, on T cells expressing NK-cell markers. The second study reports: TCR beta cDNA libraries were prepared using 5'RACE template switching, which introduced a universal primer site and unique molecular identifiers. TCR beta-chain repertoires were profiled in sorted CD3+CD56+NKG2C+, CD3+CD56+NKG2C- and CD3+CD56-NKG2C+ T-cell subsets from several donors. Among the eight sequenced donors, seven were HCMV-seropositive and one was HCMV-seronegative. In several experiments an anti-gammadeltaTCR antibody was added to restrict sorting to alphabetaTCR-expressing T cells. For over five donors, the dominant CD3+CD56+NKG2C+ clonotypes were among the top 10 CD8+ clonotypes and accounted for about 1.0-7.5% of CD8+ T cells. Those dominant clonotypes were again the most abundant among CD3+CD56-NKG2C+ cells in a handful of donors, at about 25-65%. Whether the expanded NKG2C-expressing T cell clones were specific for HCMV antigens was left unclear. The eight sequenced donors were randomly selected healthy volunteers, three men and five women. HCMV-specific IgG was detected in serum with a commercial ELISA kit to determine HCMV serostatus. Ficoll density gradient centrifugation was used to isolate peripheral blood mononuclear cells from blood. For about 6 donors, unsorted PBMC were also used to sequence bulk peripheral blood T-cell repertoires. cDNA synthesis was primed from the TCR beta constant segment and was followed by two successive PCR amplification steps. Sequencing of the libraries produced 2 x 150 bp reads on Illumina HiSeq 2000/2500, MiSeq or NextSeq. MIGEC handled demultiplexing of the reads and grouping by UMI, while MiTCR was used to assemble and quantify clonotypes. To remove erroneous sequences, TCR cDNA sequences were retained only when supported by two or more reads. The tcR package was used for downstream repertoire analysis, and clonotypes were matched between fractions using CDR3 nucleotide sequence together with V segment. VDJmatch was used to annotate antigen specificity against VDJdb, with one amino acid substitution allowed in CDR3.

The sequence is built from TRBV7-6 and TRBJ2-7; TRBD2 matches 12 bases in the middle. The TCR sequence derives from a man over 45 who received an inactivated influenza vaccine. Donor details come from another sample of the same person, matched by shared clones. The sample was PBMCs from blood, taken on the day of vaccination. The CDR3 corresponds to CASSLPSTSGSMGPYEQYF. The nucleotides read TGTGCCAGCAGCTTACCGTCGACTAGCGGGAGCATGGGGCCCTACGAGCAGTACTTC.